This T cell receptor (beta chain) was recorded in a study of cytomegalovirus exposure and HLA in healthy donors. Study-level points and caveats: Clusters of TCRs from the first cohort tended to co-occur in the approximately 120 validation repertoires (as a later analysis found).

J gave up 3 bases and V 3 bases, and 7 bases lay outside the gene matches. This CDR3 has 17 residues. CDR1 and CDR2 from the germline V gene are LGHNA and YSLEER. Measured with immunoSEQ multiplex PCR; TCRdb has only the in-frame clones, and not every one. This sample has 160,000 or so clones, with around 87% found just once. With regard to this clone: Its antigen remains unidentified.

Source material: PBMCs. This sequence was found in a young woman in good health and CMV-seronegative. The chain uses TRBV4-3 and TRBJ1-4; TRBD1 matches at 10 bases. CDR3 amino acids: CASSHSGTGVPNEKLFF. The CDR3 coding sequence is TGCGCCAGCAGCCATTCCGGGACAGGGGTTCCTAATGAAAAACTGTTTTTT.